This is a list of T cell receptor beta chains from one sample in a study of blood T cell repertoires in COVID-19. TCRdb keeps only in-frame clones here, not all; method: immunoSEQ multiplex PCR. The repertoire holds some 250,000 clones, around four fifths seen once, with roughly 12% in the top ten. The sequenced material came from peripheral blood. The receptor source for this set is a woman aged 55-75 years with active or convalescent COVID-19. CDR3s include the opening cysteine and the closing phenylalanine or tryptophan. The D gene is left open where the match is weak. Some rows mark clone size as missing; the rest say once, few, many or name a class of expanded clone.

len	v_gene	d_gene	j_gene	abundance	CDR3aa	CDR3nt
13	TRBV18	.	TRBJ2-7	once	CASSPGSFREQYF	TGTGCCAGCTCACCAGGCAGTTTTCGCGAGCAGTACTTC
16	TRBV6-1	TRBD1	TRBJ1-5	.	CASSGGGQVFNQPQHF	TGTGCCAGCAGTGGGGGGGGACAGGTTTTCAATCAGCCCCAGCATTTT
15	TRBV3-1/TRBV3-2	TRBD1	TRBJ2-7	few	CASSQGSGGFYEQYF	TGTGCCAGCAGCCAAGGTTCAGGGGGCTTCTACGAGCAGTACTTC
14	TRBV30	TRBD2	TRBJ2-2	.	CACTLGLAGGELFF	TGTGCCTGCACCCTGGGACTAGCGGGGGGGGAGCTGTTTTTT
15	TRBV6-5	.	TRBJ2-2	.	CASSYGLPDTGELFF	TGTGCCAGCAGTTACGGGCTCCCTGACACCGGGGAGCTGTTTTTT
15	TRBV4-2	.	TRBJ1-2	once	CASRTQGWIEAGYTF	TGTGCCAGCAGAACACAGGGTTGGATTGAGGCTGGCTACACCTTC
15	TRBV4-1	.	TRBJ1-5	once	CASSPGGYSNQPQHF	TGCGCCAGCAGCCCCGGCGGGTATAGCAATCAGCCCCAGCATTTT
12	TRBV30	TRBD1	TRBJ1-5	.	CACDRGGQPQHF	TGTGCCTGTGACAGGGGTGGCCAGCCCCAGCATTTT
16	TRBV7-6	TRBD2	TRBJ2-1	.	CASSLMSGGGGNEQFF	TGTGCCAGCAGTCTCATGTCTGGCGGGGGAGGAAATGAGCAGTTCTTC
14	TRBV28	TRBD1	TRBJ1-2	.	CASRSGQDHYGYTF	TGTGCCAGCAGATCGGGACAGGACCACTATGGCTACACCTTC
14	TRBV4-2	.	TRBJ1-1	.	CASAPLSPNTEAFF	TGTGCCAGCGCACCTCTGAGCCCCAACACTGAAGCTTTCTTT
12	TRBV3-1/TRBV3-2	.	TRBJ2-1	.	CASSVRDNEQFF	TGTGCCAGCAGCGTCAGGGACAATGAGCAGTTCTTC
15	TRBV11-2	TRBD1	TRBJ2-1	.	CASSTSGTDLNEQFF	TGTGCCAGCTCCACTTCCGGGACAGACCTCAATGAGCAGTTCTTC
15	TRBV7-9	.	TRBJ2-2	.	CASGTETANTGELFF	TGTGCCAGCGGCACCGAGACAGCGAACACCGGGGAGCTGTTTTTT
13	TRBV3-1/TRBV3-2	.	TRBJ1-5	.	CASSQMRNQPQHF	TGTGCCAGCAGCCAAATGAGGAATCAGCCCCAGCATTTT
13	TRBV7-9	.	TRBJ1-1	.	CASSLDSNTEAFF	TGTGCCAGCAGCTTGGACAGTAACACTGAAGCTTTCTTT
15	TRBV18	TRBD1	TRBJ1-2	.	CASSLYGQGGHGYTF	TGTGCCAGCTCACTATACGGACAGGGAGGACATGGCTACACCTTC
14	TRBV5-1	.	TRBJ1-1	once	CASSLSGLNTEAFF	TGCGCCAGCAGCTTGTCAGGGTTGAACACTGAAGCTTTCTTT
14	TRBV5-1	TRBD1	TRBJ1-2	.	CASSSPGQGYGYTF	TGCGCCAGCAGCTCCCCGGGACAGGGCTATGGCTACACCTTC
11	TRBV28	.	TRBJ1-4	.	CASTPGEKLFF	TGTGCCAGCACCCCGGGTGAAAAACTGTTTTTT
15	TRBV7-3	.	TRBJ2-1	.	CASSPRRLDYNEQFF	TGTGCCAGCAGCCCCCGAAGACTAGACTACAATGAGCAGTTCTTC
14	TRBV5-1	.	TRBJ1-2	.	CASSLGDTNYGYTF	TGCGCCAGCAGCTTGGGGGACACTAACTATGGCTACACCTTC
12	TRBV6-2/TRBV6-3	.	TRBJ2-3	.	CASSQITDTQYF	TGTGCCAGCAGTCAAATCACAGATACGCAGTATTTT
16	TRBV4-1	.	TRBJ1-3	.	CASSHDWGGAGNTIYF	TGCGCCAGCAGCCACGATTGGGGGGGGGCTGGAAACACCATATATTTT
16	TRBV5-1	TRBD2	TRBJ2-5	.	CASSLGGLAGQETQYF	TGCGCCAGCAGCTTGGGCGGACTAGCGGGACAAGAGACCCAGTACTTC
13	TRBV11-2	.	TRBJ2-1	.	CASSLEGHNEQFF	TGTGCCAGCAGCTTGGAGGGGCACAATGAGCAGTTCTTC
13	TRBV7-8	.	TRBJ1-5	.	CASSRQGSQPQHF	TGTGCCAGCAGCAGGCAGGGAAGCCAGCCCCAGCATTTT
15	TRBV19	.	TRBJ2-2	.	CASSSPQGRVGELFF	TGTGCCAGTAGTAGCCCGCAGGGGCGAGTCGGGGAGCTGTTTTTT
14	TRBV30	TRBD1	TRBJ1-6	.	CAWGDNRGNSPLHF	TGTGCCTGGGGGGACAACAGGGGTAATTCACCCCTCCACTTT
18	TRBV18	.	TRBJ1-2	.	CASSPPGVAQRPPYGYTF	TGTGCCAGCTCACCCCCAGGGGTCGCACAGCGGCCGCCCTATGGCTACACCTTC
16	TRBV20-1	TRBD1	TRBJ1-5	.	CSASRTGGYSNQPQHF	TGCAGTGCTAGTAGGACAGGGGGGTATAGCAATCAGCCCCAGCATTTT
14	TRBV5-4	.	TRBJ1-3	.	CASRSGMQGNTIYF	TGTGCCAGCAGATCGGGAATGCAAGGAAACACCATATATTTT
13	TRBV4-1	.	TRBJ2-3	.	CASSQDLGFGQYF	TGCGCCAGCAGCCAAGATCTCGGTTTCGGGCAGTATTTT
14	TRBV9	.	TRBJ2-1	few	CASSRGNSYNEQFF	TGTGCCAGCAGCCGGGGAAACTCCTACAATGAGCAGTTCTTC
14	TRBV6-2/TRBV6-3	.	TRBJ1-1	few	CASSYEARVRGAFF	TGTGCCAGCAGTTACGAGGCCAGGGTCAGGGGAGCTTTCTTT
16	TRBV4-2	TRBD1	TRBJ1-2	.	CASSPTGTGRKGGYTF	TGTGCCAGCAGCCCTACCGGGACAGGCCGTAAGGGTGGCTACACCTTC
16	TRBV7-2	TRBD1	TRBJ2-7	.	CASSSATGTGGLEQYF	TGTGCCAGCAGCTCCGCAACCGGGACAGGGGGCTTGGAGCAGTACTTC
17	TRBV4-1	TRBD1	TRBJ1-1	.	CASSHRTQGAANTEAFF	TGCGCCAGCAGCCACCGCACACAGGGGGCTGCGAACACTGAAGCTTTCTTT
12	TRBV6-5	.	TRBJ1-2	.	CASRRGREGYTF	TGTGCCAGCAGGAGGGGGAGGGAGGGCTACACCTTC
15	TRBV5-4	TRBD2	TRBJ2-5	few	CASSSIAGQQGPQYF	TGTGCCAGCAGCTCAATAGCGGGGCAACAAGGCCCCCAGTACTTC
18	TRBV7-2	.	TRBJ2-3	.	CASSLRGTRGGVPDTQYF	TGTGCCAGCAGCTTGCGGGGAACTAGGGGGGGCGTCCCGGATACGCAGTATTTT
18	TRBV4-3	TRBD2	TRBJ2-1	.	CASSQESQLAGRYNEQFF	TGCGCCAGCAGCCAAGAATCACAACTAGCGGGGCGCTACAATGAGCAGTTCTTC
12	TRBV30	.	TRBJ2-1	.	CAWSLGGNEQFF	TGTGCCTGGAGTCTTGGGGGGAATGAGCAGTTCTTC
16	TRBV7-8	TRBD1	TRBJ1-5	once	CASSLSVGTDGQPQHF	TGTGCCAGCAGCTTATCCGTCGGGACAGATGGGCAGCCCCAGCATTTT
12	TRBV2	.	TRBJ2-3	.	CASRYSTDTQYF	TGTGCCAGCCGTTATAGCACAGATACGCAGTATTTT
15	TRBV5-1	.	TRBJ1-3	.	CASSPDISSGNTIYF	TGCGCCAGCTCCCCGGACATCTCCTCTGGAAACACCATATATTTT
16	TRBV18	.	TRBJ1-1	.	CASSPATGMRDTEAFF	TGTGCCAGCTCACCGGCAACAGGTATGAGAGACACTGAAGCTTTCTTT
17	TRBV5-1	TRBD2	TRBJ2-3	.	CASSLGPGLAESDTQYF	TGCGCCAGCAGCTTGGGCCCGGGACTAGCGGAATCAGATACGCAGTATTTT
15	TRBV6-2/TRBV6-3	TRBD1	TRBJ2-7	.	CASSPGTALSYEQYF	TGTGCCAGCAGTCCCGGGACAGCCCTCTCCTACGAGCAGTACTTC
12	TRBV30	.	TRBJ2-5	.	CAWSPSGETQYF	TGTGCCTGGAGTCCCAGCGGAGAGACCCAGTACTTC
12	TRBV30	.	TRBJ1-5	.	CAWSLPNQPQHF	TGTGCCTGGAGTCTCCCCAATCAGCCCCAGCATTTT
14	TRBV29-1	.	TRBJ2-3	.	CSVAGVPGTDTQYF	TGCAGCGTTGCCGGGGTTCCTGGTACAGATACGCAGTATTTT
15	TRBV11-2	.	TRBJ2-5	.	CASSIARGALQTQYF	TGTGCCAGCAGCATTGCCCGGGGGGCCCTACAGACCCAGTACTTC
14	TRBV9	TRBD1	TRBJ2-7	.	CASSVDRASYEQYF	TGTGCCAGCAGCGTCGACAGGGCCTCCTACGAGCAGTACTTC
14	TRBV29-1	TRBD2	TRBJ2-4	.	CSVQTSGGGNIQYF	TGCAGCGTTCAGACTAGCGGGGGAGGGAACATTCAGTACTTC
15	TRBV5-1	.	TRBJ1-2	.	CASSFQADTGDGYTF	TGCGCCAGCAGCTTCCAGGCGGACACGGGGGATGGCTACACCTTC
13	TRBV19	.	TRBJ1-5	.	CASSKQYNQPQHF	TGTGCCAGTAGTAAACAGTATAATCAGCCCCAGCATTTT
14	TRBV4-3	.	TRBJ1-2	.	CASSQEGYGYGYTF	TGCGCCAGCAGCCAAGAGGGCTACGGTTATGGCTACACCTTC
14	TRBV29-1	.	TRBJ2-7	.	CSVEDHRGTYEQYF	TGCAGCGTTGAAGATCATCGGGGTACCTACGAGCAGTACTTC